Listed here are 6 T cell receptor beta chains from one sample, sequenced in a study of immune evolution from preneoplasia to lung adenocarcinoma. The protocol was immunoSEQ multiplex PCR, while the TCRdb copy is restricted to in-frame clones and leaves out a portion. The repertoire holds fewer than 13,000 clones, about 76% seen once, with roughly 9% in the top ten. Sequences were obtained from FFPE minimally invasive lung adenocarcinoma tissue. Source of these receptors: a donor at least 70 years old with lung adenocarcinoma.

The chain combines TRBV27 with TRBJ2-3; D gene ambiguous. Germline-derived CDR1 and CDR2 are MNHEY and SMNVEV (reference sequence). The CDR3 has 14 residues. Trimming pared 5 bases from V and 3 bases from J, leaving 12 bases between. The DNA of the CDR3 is TGTGCCAGCAGTAGACTTCTACCTACAGATACGCAGTATTTT. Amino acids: CASSRLLPTDTQYF.

CDR3 sequence (DNA): TGTGCCAGCAGTTATCGAACAGGGAACACCGGGGAGCTGTTTTTT. This encodes CASSYRTGNTGELFF. The rearrangement uses TRBV6-6 and TRBJ2-2; D is perhaps TRBD1 (5 bases). V was shortened by 3 bases and J by 1 base, with 9 bases between the two germline ends. This CDR3 has 15 amino acids. Per germline, CDR1 MNHNY and CDR2 SVGAGI (reference sequence).

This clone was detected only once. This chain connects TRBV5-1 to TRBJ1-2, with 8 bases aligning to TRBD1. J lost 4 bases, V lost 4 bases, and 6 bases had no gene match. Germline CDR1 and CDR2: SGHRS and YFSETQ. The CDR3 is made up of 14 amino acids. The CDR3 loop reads CASSPGTGSYGYTF. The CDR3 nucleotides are TGCGCCAGCAGCCCCGGGACAGGCTCCTATGGCTACACCTTC. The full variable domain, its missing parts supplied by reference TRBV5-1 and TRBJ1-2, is KAGVTQTPRYLIKTRGQQVTLSCSPISGHRSVSWYQQTPGQGLQFLFEYFSETQRNKGNFPGRFSGRQFSNSRSEMNVSTLELGDSALYLCASSPGTGSYGYTFGSGTRLTVV.

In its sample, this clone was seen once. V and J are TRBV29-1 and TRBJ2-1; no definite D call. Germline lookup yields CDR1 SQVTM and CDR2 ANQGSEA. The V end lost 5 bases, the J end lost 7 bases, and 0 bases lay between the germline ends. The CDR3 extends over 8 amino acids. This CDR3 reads CSVNEQFF. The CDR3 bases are TGCAGCGTTAATGAGCAGTTCTTC.

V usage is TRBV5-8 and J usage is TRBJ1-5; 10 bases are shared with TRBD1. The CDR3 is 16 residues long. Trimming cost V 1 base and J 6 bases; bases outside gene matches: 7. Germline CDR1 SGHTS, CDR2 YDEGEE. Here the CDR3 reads CASSLRDRGDGQPQHF. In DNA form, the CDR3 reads TGTGCCAGCAGCTTGCGGGACAGGGGAGACGGTCAGCCCCAGCATTTT.

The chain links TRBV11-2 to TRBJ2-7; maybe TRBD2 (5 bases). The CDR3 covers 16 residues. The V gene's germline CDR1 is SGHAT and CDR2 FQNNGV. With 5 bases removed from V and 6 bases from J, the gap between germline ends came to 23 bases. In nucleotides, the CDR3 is TGTGCCAGCAGCCCCTTACGGAGCGGCAGTCCGGGCGAGCAGTACTTC. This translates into CASSPLRSGSPGEQYF.